The present TCR beta chain was sequenced within a study of T cells in Graves' hyperthyroidism and ophthalmopathy. Study observations and caveats: Also found in blood were most expanded thyroid clonotypes above 0.001.

RNA transcripts yielded amplified TCR beta CDR3 regions. Using the HTBI primer set, a first-round RT-PCR was run on the TCR CDR3. TCRdb analysed the multiplex PCR reads with MiXCR anew, one entry per CDR3 protein. The sample carries more than 450,000 distinct CDR3 sequences, 13% to 15% recorded once. CDR3 length: 16 residues. Germline V gene data show CDR1 as LNHDA and CDR2 as SQIVND (reference sequence). Between the trimmed V and J ends, which lost 6 bases and 3 bases, there was a span of 20 bases. This clonotype came up a few times. The antigen remains unidentified. Around 9.8 ml fresh peripheral blood yielded the PBMCs.

What was sequenced was blood. The receptor was isolated from a woman between 35 and 50 years old with Graves' hyperthyroidism. The chain employs TRBV19 and TRBJ1-1; a weak D match, TRBD1 (6 bases). In DNA form, the CDR3 reads TGTGCCAGTAGCAAGACCGGGGGCCGCGCTGACACTGAAGCTTTCTTT. Translated: CASSKTGGRADTEAFF.